The clone carrying this T cell receptor beta chain was detected ten times or more. It was RNA transcripts that yielded the amplified TCR beta CDR3 regions. During a first-round RT-PCR of the TCR CDR3, the HTBI primer set was used. MiXCR was run by TCRdb on the multiplex PCR reads, yielding one entry per CDR3 protein. The profile shows some 600,000 distinct CDR3 sequences, more than 11% of them singletons. Germline V gene data show CDR1 as SEHNR and CDR2 as FQNEAQ (reference sequence). The ends were cut back, 1 base at V and 2 bases at J, with 7 bases in the middle. This CDR3 is built from 14 residues. The source of the sample is a study of T cells in Graves' hyperthyroidism and ophthalmopathy.

The genes are TRBV7-9 and TRBJ2-3; no clear D. The sequenced sample was blood. The sequence came from a woman in her twenties or thirties with Graves' hyperthyroidism that later progressed to Graves' ophthalmopathy. CDR3 amino acids: CASSLDTLTDTQYF. The CDR3 bases are TGTGCCAGCAGCTTAGACACCCTCACAGATACGCAGTATTTT.